This T cell receptor (beta chain) was identified in a study of blood T cell repertoires in COVID-19. How the authors handled the data: Nucleated cell number was recorded as an estimate derived from reference gene primer amplification. Only in-frame clones appear in the TCRdb table, and some are missing; sequencing was by immunoSEQ multiplex PCR. V, J and clone size are taken as reported in that table, and D and trimming were inferred from the DNA itself. The sample shows 140,000 to 150,000 clones, roughly 89% of them seen only once. The sample taken for sequencing was PBMCs or T cells enriched from blood (not recorded which). The sequence came from a man aged 50-59 years who had recovered from COVID-19.

Written as DNA, the CDR3 is TGCGCCAGCAGCTTAAAAGATTCACCTTACTCCACTGAAGCTTTCTTT. Encoded protein: CASSLKDSPYSTEAFF. V usage is TRBV4-3 and J usage is TRBJ1-1; D is ambiguous. The CDR3 loop spans 16 amino acids. V lost 5 bases, J lost 4 bases, and 20 bases lay in between. The germline V gene encodes CDR1 LGHNA and CDR2 YSLEER.